These 10 T cell receptor beta chains came from one sample sequenced in a study of read filtering for tumor transcriptome and immune sequencing (dated by TCRdb to 2020 to 2022). Sequencer: Illumina HiSeq 4000. The Immunoverse kit was used to build TCR libraries from roughly 370 ng RNA, with molecular barcoded adaptors covering alpha/delta and beta/gamma chains. The raw public data were reprocessed by TCRdb itself: fastp quality trimming at Q25, MiXCR clonotype calling, in-frame beta chains only. Every entry covers one CDR3 protein and lists the most common genes and DNA from its rows. The sample yields about 130,000 distinct CDR3 sequences; 13% were counted once. The ten largest clonotypes hold 8% to 13% of the sample. The sample comprised a population of CD138-negative cells sorted from bone marrow. In light of the paper, this sample's cell subset or site label describes: bone marrow mononuclear cells depleted of CD138+ plasma/myeloma cells by negative magnetic selection. These TCRs come from a donor aged 40 or over with multiple myeloma.

Many counts were recorded for this clonotype. The chain recombines TRBV10-3 with TRBJ2-6, with 8 bases aligning to TRBD1. From germline, CDR1 is ENHRY and CDR2 SYGVKD. Trimming cost V 4 bases and J 0 bases; bases outside gene matches: 8. CDR3 size: 18 residues. CDR3: CAISARGQGGSGANVLTF. The CDR3 DNA reads TGTGCCATCAGTGCTAGAGGACAGGGTGGCTCTGGGGCCAACGTCCTGACTTTC.

Notes on this clonotype: One base away lies a much larger clone, so this may be a sequencing read error. The chain combines TRBV19 with TRBJ1-2; tentatively, D is TRBD1 (5 bases). Per germline, CDR1 LNHDA and CDR2 SQIVND (reference sequence). This CDR3 is 14 amino acids long. Here the CDR3 reads CVSSWDGANYGYTF. The CDR3 DNA sequence: TGTGTCAGTAGTTGGGACGGAGCTAACTATGGCTACACCTTC.

There are many counts of this clonotype. The gene calls are TRBV12-3 or TRBV12-4 and TRBJ1-5; D may be TRBD1 (6 bases). CDR3 length equals 16 residues. Trimming removed 6 bases from V and 0 bases from J, with 15 bases in between. The CDR3 sequence is CASSRGRGNSNQPQHF. The CDR3 region has the DNA TGTGCCAGCAGCAGGGGCCGCGGTAATAGCAATCAGCCCCAGCATTTT.

The genes are TRBV6-5 and TRBJ2-1, with TRBD1 as a possible D gene (6 bases). Deletions cut 6 bases from V and 1 base from J, with 13 bases between. This CDR3 is built from 15 residues. Germline CDR1 MNHEY, CDR2 SVGAGI. CDR3 nucleotides: TGTGCCAGCAGCACCAGACAGGTATCCTACAATGAGCAGTTCTTC. Its protein product is CASSTRQVSYNEQFF.

This chain connects TRBV7-9 to TRBJ2-7; no clear D. Germline V gene data show CDR1 as SEHNR and CDR2 as FQNEAQ (reference sequence). CDR3 length: 14 residues. Trimming took 0 bases from V and 6 from J, leaving 12 bases between them. The CDR3 DNA follows: TGTGCCAGCAGCTTAGCGGCTGGTCCTCCCGAGCAGTACTTC. Amino acid sequence: CASSLAAGPPEQYF.

This clonotype was seen repeatedly, ten times or more. J is TRBJ1-1 and V is TRBV12-3 or TRBV12-4; D is undetermined. V was shortened by 2 bases and J by 4 bases, with 11 bases between the two germline ends. The CDR3 has 14 amino acids. The CDR3 nucleotides read TGTGCCAGCAGTTTACTGCCCGAAGGCACTGAAGCTTTCTTT. Amino acid sequence: CASSLLPEGTEAFF.

There are many counts of this clonotype. This chain links TRBV11-2 with TRBJ2-3, with 10 bases identical to TRBD1. The CDR3 totals 17 residues. V lost 5 bases and J lost 4; bases outside the gene matches: 12. The germline V gene encodes CDR1 SGHAT and CDR2 FQNNGV. CDR3 DNA sequence: TGTGCCAGCAGCGAAGTGGCCGGGACAGGGGTGTCAGATACGCAGTATTTT. This gives the protein CASSEVAGTGVSDTQYF.

This clonotype was picked up many times. The V call is TRBV20-1, the J call TRBJ2-3, with 8 positions matching TRBD2. The V segment lost 3 bases and the J segment 5 bases; nucleotides outside the gene matches: 10. CDR3 length equals 15 residues. The V gene's germline CDR1 is DFQATT and CDR2 SNEGSKA (reference sequence). As DNA, the CDR3 is TGCAGTGCTAGTGATAGCGGGGCAGGGGAAGATACGCAGTATTTT. Translating gives CSASDSGAGEDTQYF.

This clonotype was seen many times. The V call is TRBV12-3 or TRBV12-4, the J call TRBJ2-7; TRBD2 matches at 7 bases. This CDR3 region has 15 residues. V was pared by 6 bases and J by 3 bases, with 11 bases of the junction left unmatched. The chain's CDR3 is CASSRSLAVNYEQYF. The DNA for the CDR3 is TGTGCCAGCAGCAGAAGCCTAGCGGTCAACTACGAGCAGTACTTC.

This clonotype appeared a few times. This rearrangement joins TRBV27 to TRBJ1-1; D gene unclear. Trimming left V 6 bases short and J 5 bases short, with 16 bases between. The CDR3 consists of 14 residues. The germline V gene has CDR1 MNHEY and CDR2 SMNVEV (reference sequence). The CDR3 DNA reads TGTGCCAGCAGGCTCGAGAACCAAAGGACTGAAGCTTTCTTT. Protein sequence: CASRLENQRTEAFF.